Presented here are 10 T cell receptor beta chains from one specimen sequenced in a study of T-cell memory formation after mild COVID-19 (dated by TCRdb to the early 2020s). Library preparation used 5' RACE. The sample was run on an Illumina NovaSeq 6000. TCRdb took the public reads, trimmed them with fastp at Q25, ran MiXCR for clone calling and kept in-frame beta chains. Rows are combined by CDR3 protein, so each entry shows the most common genes and DNA. Present in this sample are tens of thousands of distinct CDR3 sequences, about 13% of which were seen just once. Around two fifths of the sample lies in the top ten. The source material was PBMCs or a T cell subset sorted from them (not recorded which). The receptor source for this set is a man younger than 30 who had mild COVID-19 (a few samples of this study predate the infection). The sample titles of this study are shuffled in the database, so cell type and time point are left out; the donor was told from shared clones.

This clonotype showed up just a few times. The chain links TRBV7-9 to TRBJ2-1, with TRBD1 matching over 7 bases. This CDR3 is 12 amino acids long. Trimming cost V 5 bases and J 6 bases; bases outside gene matches: 1. Germline values: CDR1 SEHNR, CDR2 FQNEAQ (reference sequence). The CDR3 DNA follows: TGTGCCAGCAGCCGGGACAGCAATGAGCAGTTCTTC. Its protein is CASSRDSNEQFF. Together with reference TRBV7-9 and TRBJ2-1, the CDR3 gives the full variable domain: DTGVSQNPRHKITKRGQNVTFRCDPISEHNRLYWYRQTLGQGPEFLTYFQNEAQLEKSRLLSDRFSAERPKGSFSTLEIQRTEQGDSAMYLCASSRDSNEQFFGPGTRLTVL.

This clonotype was observed a few times. V gene TRBV7-3 combines with J gene TRBJ1-2, with TRBD1 matching 9 bases. J lost 7 bases, V lost 2 bases, and 5 bases had no gene match. CDR1 and CDR2 (germline): SGHTA, FQGTGA. The CDR3 spans 14 residues. Here the CDR3 DNA reads TGTGCCAGCAGCTTAGACGGGACAGGGTTTGGCTACACCTTC. Protein product: CASSLDGTGFGYTF.

At least ten counts were recorded for this clonotype. This chain links TRBV29-1 with TRBJ2-1; the match to TRBD2 covers 9 bases. The CDR3 has 15 amino acids. Germline V gene data show CDR1 as SQVTM and CDR2 as ANQGSEA. V shed 5 bases and J 8 bases; nucleotides not matched to a gene: 13. The CDR3 reads CSVNAVAGLADEQFF. In DNA form, the CDR3 reads TGCAGCGTTAATGCCGTAGCGGGACTAGCCGATGAGCAGTTCTTC.

This clonotype was seen a few times. This sequence joins TRBV6-5 and TRBJ1-6; 8 bases fit TRBD1. J lost 0 bases, V lost 6 bases, and 7 bases had no gene match. This CDR3 contains 17 residues. Per the germline V gene, CDR1 is MNHEY and CDR2 is SVGAGI. CDR3 sequence reads: CASRFQGASSYNSPLHF. CDR3 nucleotide sequence: TGTGCCAGCAGATTCCAGGGGGCCAGCTCCTATAATTCACCCCTCCACTTT.

The rearrangement joins TRBV6-2 or TRBV6-3 to TRBJ1-2; D is perhaps TRBD1 (5 bases). This CDR3 has 18 amino acids. The germline gives CDR1 MNHEY, CDR2 SVGEGT. Trimming removed 0 bases from V and 8 bases from J, with 25 bases in between. This CDR3 is CASSYSTGTPSESYGYTF. CDR3 nucleotide sequence: TGTGCCAGCAGTTACTCTACCGGGACTCCGAGTGAAAGCTACGGCTACACCTTC.

V usage is TRBV10-3 and J usage is TRBJ2-7, with TRBD1 identical over 9 bases. The CDR3 spans 14 residues. The trim removed 5 bases at V and 3 bases at J, leaving 5 bases unmatched. Germline V CDR1 and CDR2: ENHRY, SYGVKD. CDR3 in DNA: TGTGCCATCAGTCTTGGACAGGGGAACTACGAGCAGTACTTC. Translated, it gives CAISLGQGNYEQYF.

The sample holds a few counts of this clonotype. V is TRBV4-1 and J is TRBJ2-5; 7 positions match TRBD1. V was pared by 5 bases and J by 5 bases, with 5 bases of the junction left unmatched. The CDR3 sequence is 13 residues long. In germline, CDR1 is MGHRA, CDR2 YSYEKL. The CDR3 sequence is CASSFRGLETQYF. CDR3 DNA sequence: TGCGCCAGCAGCTTCAGGGGGTTGGAGACCCAGTACTTC.

The chain recombines TRBV27 with TRBJ1-1, with unresolved D. Trimming took off 0 bases at V and 7 bases at J, with 6 bases between the two ends. CDR3 size: 12 residues. Germline CDR1 and CDR2: MNHEY and SMNVEV (reference sequence). Written as DNA, the CDR3 is TGTGCCAGCAGTTTATCTGCCGGTGAAGCTTTCTTT. Its translation: CASSLSAGEAFF.

V and J are TRBV6-6 and TRBJ2-7; TRBD2 is a possible D gene (5 bases). This CDR3 is built from 15 residues. Looked up from germline, CDR1 is MNHNY and CDR2 is SVGAGI (reference sequence). V lost 0 bases, J lost 2 bases, and 11 bases lay in between. The CDR3 region is CASSYSAGLPYEQYF. CDR3 nucleotide sequence: TGTGCCAGCAGTTACTCGGCGGGCCTACCCTACGAGCAGTACTTC.

This chain uses TRBV20-1 with TRBJ2-3, with 8 bases aligning to TRBD2. Trimming took 1 base from V and 3 from J; bases not matched to a gene: 9. Germline V CDR1 and CDR2: DFQATT, SNEGSKA (reference sequence). The CDR3 loop spans 16 amino acids. CDR3 sequence reads: CSARAKIAGITDTQYF. The CDR3 DNA follows: TGCAGTGCTAGAGCTAAGATAGCGGGGATTACAGATACGCAGTATTTT.